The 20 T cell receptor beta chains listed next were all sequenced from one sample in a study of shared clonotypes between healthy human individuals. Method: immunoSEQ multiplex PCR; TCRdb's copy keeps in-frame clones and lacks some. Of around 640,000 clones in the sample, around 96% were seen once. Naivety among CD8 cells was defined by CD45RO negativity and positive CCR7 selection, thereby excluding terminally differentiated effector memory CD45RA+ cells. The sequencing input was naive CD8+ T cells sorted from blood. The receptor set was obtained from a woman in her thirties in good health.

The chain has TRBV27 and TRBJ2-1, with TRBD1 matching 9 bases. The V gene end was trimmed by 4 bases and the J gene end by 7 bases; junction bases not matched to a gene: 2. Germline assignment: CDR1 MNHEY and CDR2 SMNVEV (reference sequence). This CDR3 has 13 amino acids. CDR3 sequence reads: CASSYDRGNEQFF. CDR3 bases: TGTGCCAGCAGTTATGACAGGGGGAATGAGCAGTTCTTC.

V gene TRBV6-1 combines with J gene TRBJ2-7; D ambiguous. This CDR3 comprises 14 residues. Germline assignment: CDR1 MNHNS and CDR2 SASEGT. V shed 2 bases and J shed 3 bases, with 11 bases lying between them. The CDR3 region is CASSELGYRYEQYF. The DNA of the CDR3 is TGTGCCAGCAGTGAACTAGGTTACCGCTACGAGCAGTACTTC.

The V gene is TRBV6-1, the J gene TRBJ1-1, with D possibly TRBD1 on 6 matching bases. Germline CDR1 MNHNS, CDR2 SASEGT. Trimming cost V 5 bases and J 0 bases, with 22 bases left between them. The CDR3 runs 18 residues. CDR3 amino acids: CASSKEGGFGGLNTEAFF. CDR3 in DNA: TGTGCCAGCAGTAAAGAAGGGGGGTTTGGGGGATTGAACACTGAAGCTTTCTTT.

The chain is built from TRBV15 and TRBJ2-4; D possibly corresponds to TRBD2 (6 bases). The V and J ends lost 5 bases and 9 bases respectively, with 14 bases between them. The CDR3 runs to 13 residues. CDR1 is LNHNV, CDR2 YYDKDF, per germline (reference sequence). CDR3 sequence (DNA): TGTGCCACCAGCGCCGGGACTTCCGCCATTCAGTACTTC. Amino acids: CATSAGTSAIQYF. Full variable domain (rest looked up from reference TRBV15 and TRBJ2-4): DAMVIQNPRYQVTQFGKPVTLSCSQTLNHNVMYWYQQKSSQAPKLLFHYYDKDFNNEADTPDNFQSRRPNTSFCFLDIRSPGLGDTAMYLCATSAGTSAIQYFGAGTRLSVL.

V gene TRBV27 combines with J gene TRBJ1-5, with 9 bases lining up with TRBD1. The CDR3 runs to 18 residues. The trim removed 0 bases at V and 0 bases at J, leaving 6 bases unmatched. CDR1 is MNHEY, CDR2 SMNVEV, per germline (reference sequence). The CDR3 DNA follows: TGTGCCAGCAGTTTATCGAAAGGACAGGGGTTTAGCAATCAGCCCCAGCATTTT. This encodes CASSLSKGQGFSNQPQHF.

The CDR3 loop reads CASSLSSGRYEQYF. The CDR3 DNA is TGTGCCAGCAGTTTATCAAGCGGGAGGTACGAGCAGTACTTC. This rearrangement joins TRBV27 to TRBJ2-7, with TRBD2 identical over 9 bases. CDR1 and CDR2 (germline): MNHEY, SMNVEV (reference sequence). This CDR3 spans 14 amino acids. Trimming took 0 bases from V and 4 from J; bases not matched to a gene: 1.

This CDR3 reads CASSQGRRLNTEAFF. CDR3 sequence (DNA): TGTGCCAGCAGCCAAGGACGGAGATTGAACACTGAAGCTTTCTTT. The V call is TRBV11-2, the J call TRBJ1-1; D not resolved. The CDR3 is 15 amino acids. Germline loops: CDR1 SGHAT, CDR2 FQNNGV. Deletions cut 5 bases from V and 0 bases from J, with 13 bases between.

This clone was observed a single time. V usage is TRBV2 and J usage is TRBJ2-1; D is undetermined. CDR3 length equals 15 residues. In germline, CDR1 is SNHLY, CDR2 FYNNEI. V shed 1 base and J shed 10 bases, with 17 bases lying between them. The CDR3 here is CASSEVPRQGWEQFF. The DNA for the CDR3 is TGTGCCAGCAGTGAAGTCCCACGGCAAGGATGGGAGCAGTTCTTC.

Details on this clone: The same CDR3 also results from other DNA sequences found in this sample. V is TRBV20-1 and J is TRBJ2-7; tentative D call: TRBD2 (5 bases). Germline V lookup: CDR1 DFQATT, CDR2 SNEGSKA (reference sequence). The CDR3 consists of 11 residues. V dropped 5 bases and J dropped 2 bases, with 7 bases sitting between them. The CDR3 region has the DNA TGCAGTGCTCGGGGAGCCTACGAGCAGTACTTC. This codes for CSARGAYEQYF.

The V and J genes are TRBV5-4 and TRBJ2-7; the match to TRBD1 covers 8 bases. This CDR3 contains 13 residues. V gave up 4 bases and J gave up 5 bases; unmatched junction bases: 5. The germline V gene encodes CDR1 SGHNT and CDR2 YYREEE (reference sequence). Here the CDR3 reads CASSPMTGDEQYF. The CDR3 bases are TGTGCCAGCAGCCCTATGACAGGGGACGAGCAGTACTTC.

The CDR3 DNA sequence: TGTGCCAGCAGCTTGGAGGGTCAGGGCGGGTATGGCTACACCTTC. It yields the protein CASSLEGQGGYGYTF. The chain combines TRBV5-4 with TRBJ1-2, with D maybe TRBD1 (5 bases). The germline CDR1 and CDR2 sequences are SGHNT and YYREEE (reference sequence). The length of the CDR3 is 15 residues. With 0 bases removed from V and 5 bases from J, the gap between germline ends came to 14 bases.

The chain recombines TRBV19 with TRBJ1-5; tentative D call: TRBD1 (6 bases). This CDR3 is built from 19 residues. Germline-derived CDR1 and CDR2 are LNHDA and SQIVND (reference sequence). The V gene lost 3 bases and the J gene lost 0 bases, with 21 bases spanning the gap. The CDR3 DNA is TGTGCCAGTAGTATTGAATGGACAGTCTTCTTAGATAGCAATCAGCCCCAGCATTTT. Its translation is CASSIEWTVFLDSNQPQHF.

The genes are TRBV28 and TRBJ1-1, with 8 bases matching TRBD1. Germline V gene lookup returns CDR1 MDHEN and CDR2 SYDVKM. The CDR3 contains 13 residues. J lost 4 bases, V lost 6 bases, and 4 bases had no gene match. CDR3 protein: CASRPTGGTEAFF. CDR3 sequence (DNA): TGTGCCAGCAGGCCCACAGGGGGCACTGAAGCTTTCTTT.

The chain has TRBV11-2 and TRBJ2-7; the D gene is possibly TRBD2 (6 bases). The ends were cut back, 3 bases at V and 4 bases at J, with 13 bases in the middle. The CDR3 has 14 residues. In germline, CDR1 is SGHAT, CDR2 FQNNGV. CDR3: CASSFFAGKYEQYF. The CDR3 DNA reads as TGTGCCAGCAGCTTTTTTGCGGGAAAATACGAGCAGTACTTC.

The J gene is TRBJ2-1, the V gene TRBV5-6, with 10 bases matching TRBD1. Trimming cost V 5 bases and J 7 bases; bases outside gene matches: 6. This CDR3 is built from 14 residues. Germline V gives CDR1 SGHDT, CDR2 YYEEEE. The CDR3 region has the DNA TGTGCCAGCAGGCCCGGGACAGGGGCAAATGAGCAGTTCTTC. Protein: CASRPGTGANEQFF.

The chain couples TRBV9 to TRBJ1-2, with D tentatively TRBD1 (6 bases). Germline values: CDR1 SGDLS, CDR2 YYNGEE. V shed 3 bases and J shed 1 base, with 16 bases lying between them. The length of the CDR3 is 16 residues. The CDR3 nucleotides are TGTGCCAGCAGCGAGGGGGACGGCGGGCTTAACTATGGCTACACCTTC. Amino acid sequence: CASSEGDGGLNYGYTF.

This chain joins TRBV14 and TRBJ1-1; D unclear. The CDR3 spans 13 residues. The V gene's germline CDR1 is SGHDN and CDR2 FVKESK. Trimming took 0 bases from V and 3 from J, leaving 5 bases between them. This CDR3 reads CASSQDPDTEAFF. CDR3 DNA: TGTGCCAGCAGCCAAGATCCGGACACTGAAGCTTTCTTT.

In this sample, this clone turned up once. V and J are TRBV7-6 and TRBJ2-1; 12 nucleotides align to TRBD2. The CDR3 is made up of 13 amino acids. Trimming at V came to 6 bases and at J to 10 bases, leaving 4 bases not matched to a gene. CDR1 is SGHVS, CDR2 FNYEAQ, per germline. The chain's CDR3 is CASRAGTSGEQFF. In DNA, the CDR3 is TGTGCCAGCAGGGCCGGGACTAGCGGGGAGCAGTTCTTC.

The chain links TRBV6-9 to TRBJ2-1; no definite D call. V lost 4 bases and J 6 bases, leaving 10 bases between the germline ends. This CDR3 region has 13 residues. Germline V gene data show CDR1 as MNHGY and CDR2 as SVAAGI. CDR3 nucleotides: TGTGCCAGCAGTTTTCTGGTATTCAATGAGCAGTTCTTC. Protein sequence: CASSFLVFNEQFF.

In DNA form, the CDR3 reads TGTGCCAGCACTAATTCCCAGGATACGCAGTATTTT. This gives the protein CASTNSQDTQYF. V usage is TRBV7-9 and J usage is TRBJ2-3; D gene uncertain. V shed 7 bases and J shed 6 bases, with 11 bases lying between them. The CDR3 is made up of 12 amino acids. CDR1 SEHNR and CDR2 FQNEAQ come from the germline V gene (reference sequence). Full variable domain (remainder filled in from reference TRBV7-9 and TRBJ2-3): DTGVSQNPRHKITKRGQNVTFRCDPISEHNRLYWYRQTLGQGPEFLTYFQNEAQLEKSRLLSDRFSAERPKGSFSTLEIQRTEQGDSAMYLCASTNSQDTQYFGPGTRLTVL.